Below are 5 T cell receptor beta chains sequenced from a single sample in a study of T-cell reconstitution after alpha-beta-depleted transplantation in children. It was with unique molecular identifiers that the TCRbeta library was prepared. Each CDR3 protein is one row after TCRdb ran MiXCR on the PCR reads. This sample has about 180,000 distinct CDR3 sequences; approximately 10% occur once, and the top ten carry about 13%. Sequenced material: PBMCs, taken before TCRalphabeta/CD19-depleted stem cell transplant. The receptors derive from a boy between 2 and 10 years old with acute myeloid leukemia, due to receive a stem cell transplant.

The CDR3 bases are TGTGCTAGTGGTTTGACCTACACACAGGGGAGGAACACTGAAGCTTTCTTT. It yields the protein CASGLTYTQGRNTEAFF. The rearrangement links TRBV12-5 to TRBJ1-1; 7 bases are a match to TRBD1. V was pared by 2 bases and J by 1 base, with 10 bases of the junction left unmatched. Germline lookup yields CDR1 LGHNT and CDR2 FRNRAP. This CDR3 contains 17 residues.

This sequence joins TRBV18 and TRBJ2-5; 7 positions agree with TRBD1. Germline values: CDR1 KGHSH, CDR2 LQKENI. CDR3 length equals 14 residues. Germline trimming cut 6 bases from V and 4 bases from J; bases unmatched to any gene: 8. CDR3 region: CASSLGGTGETQYF. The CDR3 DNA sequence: TGTGCCAGCTCTTTAGGGGGCACGGGAGAGACCCAGTACTTC.

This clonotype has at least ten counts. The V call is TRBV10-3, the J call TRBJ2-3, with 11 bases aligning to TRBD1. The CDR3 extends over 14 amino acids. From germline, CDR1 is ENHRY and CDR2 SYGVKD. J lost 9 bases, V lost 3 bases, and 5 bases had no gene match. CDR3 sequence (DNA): TGTGCCATCAGTGACCGGGACAGGGGGGACACGCAGTATTTT. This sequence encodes CAISDRDRGDTQYF.

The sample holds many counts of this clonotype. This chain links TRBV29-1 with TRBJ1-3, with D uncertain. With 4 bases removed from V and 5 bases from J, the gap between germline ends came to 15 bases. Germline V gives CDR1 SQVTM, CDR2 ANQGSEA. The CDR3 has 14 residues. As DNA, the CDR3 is TGCAGCGTTGTTCTGTGGGGTGGTCGAAACACCATATATTTT. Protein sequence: CSVVLWGGRNTIYF.

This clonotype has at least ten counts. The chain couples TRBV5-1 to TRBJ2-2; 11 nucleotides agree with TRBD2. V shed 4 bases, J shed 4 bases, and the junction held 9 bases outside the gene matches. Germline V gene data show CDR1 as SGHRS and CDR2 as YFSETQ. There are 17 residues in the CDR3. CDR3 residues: CASSEIAGGPSTGELFF. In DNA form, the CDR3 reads TGCGCCAGCAGCGAAATAGCGGGAGGGCCGAGCACCGGGGAGCTGTTTTTT.